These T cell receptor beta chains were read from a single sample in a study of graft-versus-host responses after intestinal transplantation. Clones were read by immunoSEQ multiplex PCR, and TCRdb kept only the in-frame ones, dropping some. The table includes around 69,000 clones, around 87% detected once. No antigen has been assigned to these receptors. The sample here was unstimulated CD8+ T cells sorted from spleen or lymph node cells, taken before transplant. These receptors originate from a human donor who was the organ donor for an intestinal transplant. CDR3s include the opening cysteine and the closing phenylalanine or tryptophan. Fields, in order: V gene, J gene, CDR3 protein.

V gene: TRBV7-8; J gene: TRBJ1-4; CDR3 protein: CASSLGRVSGLELFF
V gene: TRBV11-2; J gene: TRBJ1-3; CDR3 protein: CASRPSPSSGNTIYF
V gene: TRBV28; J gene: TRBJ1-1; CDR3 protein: CASSSHPENTEAFF
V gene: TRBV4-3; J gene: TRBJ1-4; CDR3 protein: CASSQDREGSYNEKLFF
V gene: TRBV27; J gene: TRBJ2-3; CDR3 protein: CASSYLGTSTDTQYF
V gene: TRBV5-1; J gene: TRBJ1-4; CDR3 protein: CASSLAQANEKLFF
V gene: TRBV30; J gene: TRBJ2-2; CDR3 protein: CAWSVSGMATGELFF
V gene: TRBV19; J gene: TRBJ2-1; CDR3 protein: CASSDPGTGYWNEQFF
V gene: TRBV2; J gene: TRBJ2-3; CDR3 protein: CASSESPHTDTQYF
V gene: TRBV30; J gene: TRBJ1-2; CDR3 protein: CACPLGQGRYGGYTF
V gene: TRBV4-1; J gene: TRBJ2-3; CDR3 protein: CASSQGQGDYDTQYF
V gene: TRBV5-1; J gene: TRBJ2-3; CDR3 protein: CASSLAPGPPRGGTDTQYF
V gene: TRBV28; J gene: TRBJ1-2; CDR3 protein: CASSSWTTGRGDYGYTF
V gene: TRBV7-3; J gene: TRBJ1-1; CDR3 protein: CASSPDRGRRTEAFF
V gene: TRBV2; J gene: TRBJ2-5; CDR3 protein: CASSDPWAVQETQYF
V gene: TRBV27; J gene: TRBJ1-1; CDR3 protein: CASSPQGRDTEAFF
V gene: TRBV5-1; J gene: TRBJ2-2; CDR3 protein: CASSLTPRTGTGELFF
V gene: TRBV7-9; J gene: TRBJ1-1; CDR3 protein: CASRLGQPNTEAFF
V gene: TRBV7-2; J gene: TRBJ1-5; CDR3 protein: CASSLDRFSNQPQHF
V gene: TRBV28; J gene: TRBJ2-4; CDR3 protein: CASSLDRVPAKNIQYF
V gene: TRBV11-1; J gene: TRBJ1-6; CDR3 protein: CASSLAGESSPLHF
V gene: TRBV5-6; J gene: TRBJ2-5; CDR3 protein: CASSEGQGEETQYF
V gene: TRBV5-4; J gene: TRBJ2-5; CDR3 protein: CASSIGLAGSGETQYF
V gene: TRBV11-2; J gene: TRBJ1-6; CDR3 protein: CASSFAGTSYNSPLHF
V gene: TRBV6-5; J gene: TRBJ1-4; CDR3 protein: CASSYSTGNSEKLFF
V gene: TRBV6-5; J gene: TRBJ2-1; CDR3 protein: CASSYGTSGYNEQFF
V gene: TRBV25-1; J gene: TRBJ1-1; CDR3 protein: CASSGGGTEAFF
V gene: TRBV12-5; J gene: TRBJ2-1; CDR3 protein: CASGLGAGVSYNEQFF
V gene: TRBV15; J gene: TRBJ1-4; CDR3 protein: CATSLGRGRLYNEKLFF
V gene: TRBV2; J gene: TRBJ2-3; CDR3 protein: CASSVSSGGGSTDTQYF
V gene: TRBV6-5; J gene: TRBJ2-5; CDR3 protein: CASRTGTGKETQYF
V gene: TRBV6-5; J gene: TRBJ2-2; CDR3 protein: CASSAGTGETGELFF
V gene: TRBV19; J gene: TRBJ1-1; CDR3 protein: CASSFRRVEAFF
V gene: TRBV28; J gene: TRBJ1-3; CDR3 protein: CASSIRQGFSLSGNTIYF
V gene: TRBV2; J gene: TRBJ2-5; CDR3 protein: CASSGTSGGQETQYF
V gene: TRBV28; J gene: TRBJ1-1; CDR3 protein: CASTDVGDTEAFF
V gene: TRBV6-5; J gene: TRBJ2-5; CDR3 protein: CASSSNQRGGLETQYF
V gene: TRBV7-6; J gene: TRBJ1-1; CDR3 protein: CATSLGGFITEAFF
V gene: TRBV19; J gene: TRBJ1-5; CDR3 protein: CASSIITGGNQPQHF
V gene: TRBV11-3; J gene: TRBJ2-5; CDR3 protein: CASSPGLAGGETQYF
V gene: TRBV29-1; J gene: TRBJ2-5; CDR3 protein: CSVEGGRGQKAQTQYF